This T cell receptor beta chain emerged from a study of T cells expressing NK-cell markers (dated by TCRdb to 2020 to 2021). Regarding the complete study: Three sorted T-cell subsets (CD3+CD56+NKG2C+, CD3+CD56+NKG2C- and CD3+CD56-NKG2C+) from seven to nine donors had their TCR beta-chain repertoires profiled. Of the eight sequenced donors, seven were found to be HCMV-seropositive and one was found to be HCMV-seronegative. Randomly selected healthy volunteers, three men and five women, were used as the eight sequenced donors. The libraries were sequenced on Illumina HiSeq 2000/2500, MiSeq or NextSeq, producing 2 x 150 bp reads. Overall study results and their limits: For five or six donors, the dominant CD3+CD56+NKG2C+ clonotypes were among the top 10 CD8+ clonotypes and accounted for about 1.0-7.0% of CD8+ T cells. Whether the expanded NKG2C-expressing T cell clones were specific for HCMV antigens remained unclear. Those dominant clonotypes were again the most abundant among CD3+CD56-NKG2C+ cells in four donors, at about 28.3-60.1%.

Details on this clonotype: No antigen is known for it.

Taken from cysteine to phenylalanine, the CDR3 has 14 residues. No DNA sequence was recorded. Reading the germline V gene gives CDR1 SQVTM and CDR2 ANQGSEA. Instrument used: Illumina HiSeq 2000. TCR beta cDNA libraries were made by 5'RACE template switching that added a universal primer site and unique molecular identifiers. Priming for cDNA synthesis came from the TCR beta constant segment, and two successive PCR amplification steps followed. The source study handled its data this way. MIGEC was used to demultiplex reads and group reads by UMI, and MiTCR was used to assemble and quantify clonotypes. To exclude erroneous sequences, any TCR cDNA sequence not supported by at least two reads was discarded. Downstream repertoire analysis used the tcR package, and clonotypes were matched across fractions by CDR3 nucleotide sequence plus V segment. VDJmatch was used to annotate antigen specificity against VDJdb, with one amino acid substitution in CDR3 allowed. After reprocessing by TCRdb, each CDR3 protein sequence is one entry, and no DNA is given. None of the V and J calls come from the authors' own analysis; TCRdb made them. This sample's records show 450,000 to 600,000 distinct CDR3 sequences. Jointly, the top ten make up approximately 3.6% of the sample.

A commercial ELISA kit detecting HCMV-specific IgG in serum was used to determine HCMV serostatus. Peripheral blood mononuclear cells were isolated from blood by Ficoll density gradient centrifugation. The sequence links TRBV29-1 to TRBJ1-3. This receptor was taken from a man aged 18 to 30 in good health. Donor details come from another sample of the same person, matched by shared clones. What was sequenced was blood T cells: a sorted CD56 or NKG2C T cell subset, CD4+ or CD8+ T cells, or bulk PBMC T cells (not recorded which). CDR3 reads: CSALDTISGNTIYF.